Below are 19 T cell receptor beta chains sequenced from a single sample in a study of OX40 agonist ivuxolimab in advanced cancers. The table came from immunoSEQ multiplex PCR; TCRdb's copy has only in-frame clones and leaves some out. The sample has some 71,000 clones; just over 85% are singletons. The sample was CD4+ or CD8+ T cells sorted from blood, taken in a trial of the OX40 agonist ivuxolimab. The origin of the receptors is an adult with an advanced solid tumor such as melanoma, head and neck, liver or kidney cancer.

The genes are TRBV5-4 and TRBJ2-7, with TRBD1 identical over 10 bases. The V gene's germline CDR1 is SGHNT and CDR2 YYREEE (reference sequence). CDR3 length: 14 residues. Germline trimming cut 2 bases from V and 5 bases from J; bases unmatched to any gene: 4. The CDR3: CASSFGQGGHEQYF. The CDR3, as DNA: TGTGCCAGCAGCTTCGGACAGGGGGGACACGAGCAGTACTTC.

The chain carries TRBV5-6 and TRBJ2-7; no clear D gene. The CDR3 consists of 12 residues. Trimming pared 4 bases from V and 5 bases from J, leaving 10 bases between. Germline V gene sequence: CDR1 SGHDT, CDR2 YYEEEE. The CDR3 DNA reads as TGTGCCAGCAGCAACACGTGGGACGAGCAGTACTTC. Residues: CASSNTWDEQYF. The variable domain in full, with the rest retrieved from reference TRBV5-6 and TRBJ2-7, is DAGVTQSPTHLIKTRGQQVTLRCSPKSGHDTVSWYQQALGQGPQFIFQYYEEEERQRGNFPDRFSGHQFPNYSSELNVNALLLGDSALYLCASSNTWDEQYFGPGTRLTVT.

This chain connects TRBV19 to TRBJ2-7; D remains unclear. V lost 2 bases and J 3 bases, leaving 8 bases between the germline ends. CDR3 length: 13 amino acids. Germline CDR1 and CDR2: LNHDA and SQIVND (reference sequence). The CDR3 sequence: CASSIPGFYEQYF. CDR3 coding DNA: TGTGCCAGTAGTATACCCGGTTTCTACGAGCAGTACTTC.

V and J are TRBV5-6 and TRBJ2-2, with a possible D match to TRBD1 (6 bases). The V end was cut by 4 bases, the J end by 0 bases, with 13 bases between. This CDR3 is built from 16 residues. Looked up from germline, CDR1 is SGHDT and CDR2 is YYEEEE. CDR3 bases: TGTGCCAGCAGCCGGCAACAGGGCACGAACACCGGGGAGCTGTTTTTT. It specifies CASSRQQGTNTGELFF. The full variable domain, rest sourced from reference TRBV5-6 and TRBJ2-2, is DAGVTQSPTHLIKTRGQQVTLRCSPKSGHDTVSWYQQALGQGPQFIFQYYEEEERQRGNFPDRFSGHQFPNYSSELNVNALLLGDSALYLCASSRQQGTNTGELFFGEGSRLTVL.

The CDR3 spells CAGGGGNTIYF. CDR3 DNA: TGTGCCGGCGGGGGGGGAAACACCATATATTTT. This chain joins TRBV2 and TRBJ1-3, with D perhaps TRBD1 (5 bases). The V gene's germline CDR1 is SNHLY and CDR2 FYNNEI. V was clipped by 11 bases and J by 4 bases, with 9 bases between them. The CDR3 extends over 11 amino acids.

The chain couples TRBV25-1 to TRBJ1-5; possible D gene TRBD1, 6 bases. Germline loops: CDR1 MGHDK, CDR2 SYGVNS. The V gene lost 5 bases and the J gene lost 6 bases, with 11 bases spanning the gap. There are 13 residues in the CDR3. This chain's CDR3 is CASSTGTGQPQHF. DNA of the CDR3: TGTGCCAGCAGTACAGGGACGGGTCAGCCCCAGCATTTT.

The chain joins TRBV19 to TRBJ2-3, with D uncertain. The CDR3 is made up of 14 amino acids. Per germline, CDR1 LNHDA and CDR2 SQIVND (reference sequence). V was clipped by 5 bases and J by 4 bases, with 13 bases between them. Here the CDR3 reads CASSVNEGPDTQYF. CDR3 nucleotide sequence: TGTGCCAGTAGTGTGAACGAAGGCCCAGATACGCAGTATTTT.

The genes are TRBV25-1 and TRBJ2-7; 11 bases align to TRBD2. Germline V gene sequence: CDR1 MGHDK, CDR2 SYGVNS. The CDR3 consists of 18 residues. Unmatched junction bases numbered 15, after V lost 4 bases and J lost 4 bases. CDR3 DNA: TGTGCCAGCAGTGGACCCCTTGCTAGCGGGGGGACACTATACGAGCAGTACTTC. Translating it yields CASSGPLASGGTLYEQYF.

V is TRBV29-1 and J is TRBJ2-7, with 10 bases that match TRBD1. CDR3 length: 13 amino acids. The junction had 5 bases not matched to a gene; V was cut back by 4 bases and J by 5 bases. Germline V CDR1 and CDR2: SQVTM, ANQGSEA. CDR3 coding DNA: TGCAGCGTTGGGGGGACAGGGGTCCACGAGCAGTACTTC. This sequence encodes CSVGGTGVHEQYF.

The V and J genes are TRBV6-1 and TRBJ1-1, with unresolved D. Germline CDR1 is MNHNS and CDR2 is SASEGT. Trimming pared 5 bases from V and 5 bases from J, leaving 15 bases between. CDR3 length: 14 residues. The CDR3 DNA is TGTGCCAGCAGTTCCCTGGGTCGAGCGACTGAAGCTTTCTTT. Translated, it gives CASSSLGRATEAFF.

This clone was picked up one time. This chain connects TRBV11-1 to TRBJ2-5; TRBD1 matches 7 bases. Germline V gives CDR1 SGHAT, CDR2 FQDESV (reference sequence). Trimming removed 7 bases from V and 2 bases from J; junction bases left unmatched: 7. The CDR3 has 14 residues. The CDR3 nucleotides are TGTGCCAGCAAGCCCGGACAGGTACAAGAGACCCAGTACTTC. It encodes CASKPGQVQETQYF.

This clone showed up just once. The CDR3 DNA reads as TGTGCCAGCAGTTACGGCACTAGCGGCTACGAGCAGTACTTC. The encoded protein is CASSYGTSGYEQYF. This rearrangement joins TRBV6-5 to TRBJ2-7; 8 positions agree with TRBD2. The CDR3 is made up of 14 amino acids. The J segment lost 3 bases and the V segment lost 2 bases, leaving 3 bases of the junction unmatched. Per germline, CDR1 MNHEY and CDR2 SVGAGI.

This chain links TRBV5-5 with TRBJ2-7, with D unresolved. V was shortened by 2 bases and J by 3 bases, with 6 bases between the two germline ends. CDR1 and CDR2 from the germline V gene are SGHKS and YYEKEE (reference sequence). The CDR3 runs 12 residues. The CDR3 nucleotides read TGTGCCAGCAGCTTCTCAGTCTACGAGCAGTACTTC. Protein product: CASSFSVYEQYF.

The V gene is TRBV2, the J gene TRBJ2-7; D gene uncertain. Germline V gene sequence: CDR1 SNHLY, CDR2 FYNNEI. Trimming shortened V by 5 bases and J by 10 bases, and 18 bases separated the two germline ends. CDR3 length: 13 residues. CDR3 in amino acids: CASSPNTDFVQYF. The CDR3 DNA follows: TGTGCCAGCAGTCCAAACACAGACTTCGTCCAGTACTTC.

A word on this clone: This CDR3 fails to terminate in the conserved phenylalanine or tryptophan, so it likely reflects a read error. The DNA is left out, because the CDR3 cannot be placed on it with certainty; the CDR3 is given as TCRdb lists it. V is TRBV10-1 and J is TRBJ1-5. The germline V gene has CDR1 WNHNN and CDR2 SYGVQD (reference sequence). The CDR3 spans 8 amino acids, including both terminal residues. The CDR3 loop is CARLRTAL.

The gene calls are TRBV18 and TRBJ1-3; D not resolved. CDR1 is KGHSH and CDR2 is LQKENI in the germline V gene. Trimming left V 2 bases short and J 0 bases short, with 11 bases between. There are 16 residues in the CDR3. The CDR3: CASSPNPANSGNTIYF. The CDR3 DNA is TGTGCCAGCTCACCAAACCCAGCCAACTCTGGAAACACCATATATTTT.

This chain uses TRBV7-9 with TRBJ2-3; D call uncertain. The V and J ends lost 2 bases and 0 bases respectively, with 9 bases between them. CDR1 SEHNR and CDR2 FQNEAQ come from the germline V gene (reference sequence). The CDR3 is 15 amino acids. The CDR3 DNA sequence: TGTGCCAGCAGCTTAAACAAAGCTAGCACAGATACGCAGTATTTT. Protein product: CASSLNKASTDTQYF. The entire variable domain, with the rest obtained from reference TRBV7-9 and TRBJ2-3, is as follows: DTGVSQNPRHKITKRGQNVTFRCDPISEHNRLYWYRQTLGQGPEFLTYFQNEAQLEKSRLLSDRFSAERPKGSFSTLEIQRTEQGDSAMYLCASSLNKASTDTQYFGPGTRLTVL.

CDR3 bases: TGTGCCAGCAGCCCCCCAACAGGGGGCAATTCACCCCTCCACTTT. It translates to CASSPPTGGNSPLHF. The gene calls are TRBV4-2 and TRBJ1-6; the match to TRBD1 covers 9 bases. The J segment lost 7 bases and the V segment lost 4 bases, leaving 5 bases of the junction unmatched. The CDR3 totals 15 residues. Germline V gene data show CDR1 as LGHNA and CDR2 as YNFKEQ.

The chain couples TRBV16 to TRBJ1-1; 10 bases match TRBD1. The CDR3 runs to 15 residues. V trimming: 4 bases; J trimming: 1 base; junction bases outside the gene matches: 3. Germline assignment: CDR1 KGHSY and CDR2 FQNENV. The CDR3 nucleotides read TGTGCCAGCAGCCGGACAGGGGGAAGGAACACTGAAGCTTTCTTT. It is translated as CASSRTGGRNTEAFF.